This T cell receptor (beta chain) was recorded in a study of T cells in Graves' hyperthyroidism and ophthalmopathy (dated by TCRdb to about 2019). About the full investigation: Peripheral blood samples were taken at the time of initial diagnosis, prior to any treatment. Prospective prediction of ophthalmopathy was tested in an independent validation cohort consisting of 18 to 20 hyperthyroidism patients and around 16 patients who later progressed to ophthalmopathy. The 90 or so discovery patients were randomly split 7:3 into training and test sets. To identify distinguishing TCR V-J signatures, a discovery cohort of 100 patients was used, comprising some 45 with Graves' ophthalmopathy and approximately 57 with stable Graves' hyperthyroidism. In several Graves' hyperthyroidism patients, the study also compared T-cell repertoires from thyroid tissue with T-cell repertoires from blood. The paper describes TCR Vbeta CDR3 sequencing of 120 to 150 peripheral blood samples, made up of 43 ophthalmopathy patients, roughly 80 hyperthyroidism patients and 17 progressor patients. Once sampling was done, hyperthyroidism patients were given methimazole at a starting dose of 30 mg daily, whereas ophthalmopathy patients were given high-dose intravenous methylprednisolone. The research as a whole found: Most expanded thyroid clonotypes (frequency above 0.001) were also detected in blood, suggesting blood repertoires may reflect thyroid immune responses. Sample size was not statistically predetermined, and blinding of investigators to group allocation was not performed. During validation, the model predicted progression to ophthalmopathy a median of around 7 months ahead of onset, with roughly 65% sensitivity and more than 72% specificity. Ophthalmopathy was separated from stable hyperthyroidism by a 13 V-J signature model, with approximately 90% sensitivity and about 81% specificity obtained in cross-validation and 80%/75% obtained in testing.

TCR beta CDR3 regions were amplified from RNA transcripts. The first round of RT-PCR for the TCR CDR3 was performed with the HTBI primer set and the Qiagen OneStep RT-PCR kit. Libraries were constructed in a second round of multiplex PCR, after which size selection and purification were performed. Sequencing of the libraries was done on an Illumina HiSeq2000 using paired-end 100 bp reads. Per the authors' processing: SOAPnuke was used to process the raw data, removing reads that contained adapters or uncalled bases, had a mean Phred below 15, or lacked an exact match to the constant primer or identifier. COPE v1.2.5 was used to merge the high-quality paired reads, and each unique nucleotide sequence was defined as a clonotype. MiTCR v1.1 was used to align clonotypes to the IMGT TRBV, TRBD and TRBJ reference segments. Analysis was restricted to V-J combinations with a frequency above 0.0001, which covered roughly 99% of repertoires. A TCS score was defined as the ratio of F50 (clonal expansion) to E x V (chaos), with BLOSUM62-based TCRdist applied between CDR3 peptides within each V-J. Welch's t-statistics and random forest reduced roughly 540 V-J features to 13, which were used in a naive Bayes classifier (R e1071). TCRdb itself trimmed the public reads at Q25 with fastp, ran MiXCR and retained productive beta chains. Every entry covers one CDR3 protein and lists the most common genes and DNA from its rows. These V and J calls originate from TCRdb's pipeline instead of the authors' own analysis. The sample data list 700,000 or so distinct CDR3 sequences, and roughly 15% of these were observed just once. Roughly 8% of the sample comes from the top ten.

As concerns this clonotype: Its recognized antigen is unknown. Qualities for individual bases were not recorded, and no much larger clone is one base off.

Stable Graves' hyperthyroidism was defined as the absence of progression to ophthalmopathy over 18 months of follow-up. Hyperthyroidism patients were aged 18 to 65 years and newly diagnosed, with disease duration of less than 2 months. The study excluded patients with uncontrolled infections, other autoimmune diseases, pregnancy or lactation. Diagnoses were based on clinical symptoms, serum thyroxine and TRAb, thyroid ultrasound and orbital computed tomography. PBMCs were isolated from 10 ml of fresh peripheral blood by Ficoll-Paque density gradient centrifugation. Total RNA was extracted using Trizol reagent, and RNA quality was assessed on an Agilent 2100 Bioanalyzer. The TCR was taken from a man aged 18 to 29 with Graves' hyperthyroidism. Material: blood.

CDR3 loop: CASSLIGQGMAFF. The nucleotides read TGTGCCAGCAGCTTAATTGGACAGGGGATGGCTTTCTTT. The chain is encoded by TRBV6-5 joined to TRBJ1-1; 9 central bases correspond to TRBD1. Its CDR3 holds 13 amino acids, cysteine through phenylalanine. Here the CDR3 DNA is all that survives: 39 bases in frame from base 1. From the germline V gene, CDR1 is MNHEY and CDR2 is SVGAGI. The germline V end is reduced by 6 bases and the J end by 11 bases; junction bases left unmatched: 10.